The rows below give T cell receptor beta chains drawn from one sample of a study of beta chain features in type 1 diabetes. Data came from immunoSEQ multiplex PCR; TCRdb stores just in-frame clones and leaves some out. The sample carries hundreds of thousands of clones, around 15% recorded once. Sequencing was done on a sample of naive CD4+ T cells from blood. The origin of the receptors is a young man with type 1 diabetes. CDR3s include the opening cysteine and the closing phenylalanine or tryptophan. A D gene is named only where the DNA matches it firmly. Size tells how often a clone was seen (once, few, many) or the class of an expanded clone, and some rows leave it out.

CDR3nt,CDR3aa,d_gene,v_gene,j_gene,abundance
TGCGCCAGCAGCTTGGCGTTCCAAGAGACCCAGTACTTC,CASSLAFQETQYF,.,TRBV5-1,TRBJ2-5,.
TGTGCCAGTAGTATAGCGGGACTCTACGAGCAGTACTTC,CASSIAGLYEQYF,.,TRBV19,TRBJ2-7,.
TGTGCCAGCTCACCACGACAGGCCGGGGAGACCCAGTACTTC,CASSPRQAGETQYF,.,TRBV18,TRBJ2-5,few
TGCGCCAGCAGCTTGGCCCGAAGGTCACAGGGGGCAAGAACAGGGGCCAACGTCCTGACTTTC,CASSLARRSQGARTGANVLTF,TRBD1,TRBV5-1,TRBJ2-6,.
TGTGCCAGCAGCATCACCGGGACTAGGGAAGAGACCCAGTACTTC,CASSITGTREETQYF,TRBD2,TRBV13,TRBJ2-5,few
TGTGCCTGGACCAAACCGGGCAGGGCGCGATACGAGCAGTACTTC,CAWTKPGRARYEQYF,.,TRBV30,TRBJ2-7,few
TGTGCCAGCAAGGGGACAATTAACCCCTACGAGCAGTACTTC,CASKGTINPYEQYF,.,TRBV6-5,TRBJ2-7,.
TGTGCCAGCAGCGTAGGGGTCGCTGGAAACACCATATATTTT,CASSVGVAGNTIYF,.,TRBV9,TRBJ1-3,few
TGTGCCAGCAGTTTGCGCAGGGGAGATGGCTACACCTTC,CASSLRRGDGYTF,.,TRBV28,TRBJ1-2,.
TGTGCCAGCAGCTTAGGGGCCAGCTCCTACGAGCAGTACTTC,CASSLGASSYEQYF,.,TRBV11-1,TRBJ2-7,.
TGTGCCAGCAGCCTCCCAGCCGGGACTAGCGGGAAAATTGAGCAGTTCTTC,CASSLPAGTSGKIEQFF,TRBD2,TRBV7-2,TRBJ2-1,.
TGTGCCAGCAGCTCACACCTAGCGGGGGTGGTGGAGACCCAGTACTTC,CASSSHLAGVVETQYF,TRBD2,TRBV7-9,TRBJ2-5,few
TGTGCCAGCTCACCACCTAGCGGGAAGGAGGGTGAGCAGTTCTTC,CASSPPSGKEGEQFF,TRBD2,TRBV18,TRBJ2-1,few
TGTGCCATCGTTGGGGAGCGGGAGAACGAGCAGTACTTC,CAIVGERENEQYF,TRBD2,TRBV10-3,TRBJ2-7,.
TGTGCCAGCAGCGATTACAATGAGCAGTTCTTC,CASSDYNEQFF,.,TRBV11-3,TRBJ2-1,few
TGTGCCAGCAGCCAAGAAATGGCTGAAGCTTTCTTT,CASSQEMAEAFF,.,TRBV14,TRBJ1-1,.
TGTGCCAGCAGTTTCTCCAGGGCGGGATCGCACGATGAGCAGTTCTTC,CASSFSRAGSHDEQFF,.,TRBV28,TRBJ2-1,.